This TCR beta chain was observed in a study of cytomegalovirus exposure and HLA in healthy donors. Findings of the study overall: In a later analysis, V- and J-gene trimming of beta chains associated with a DCLRE1C missense variant, replicated independently.

V lost 4 bases, J lost 5 bases, and 16 bases lay in between. Germline V gene sequence: CDR1 SGHNT, CDR2 YYREEE (reference sequence). CDR3 length equals 14 residues. The PCR employed 60 Vbeta primers together with 13 Jbeta primers. Libraries were prepared by immunoSEQ multiplex PCR; TCRdb keeps only in-frame clonotypes and omits some of them. Altogether about 200,000 clones are present, approximately 81% being singletons, with the ten largest covering about 3%. As to this clone: Its antigen is currently unknown.

Healthy bone marrow donors made up the donor group. Material for sequencing was PBMCs. This clonotype was obtained from a man in his thirties or forties in good health and CMV-seronegative. The V gene is TRBV5-4, the J gene TRBJ2-7; weak D call: TRBD2 (5 bases). CDR3 protein: CASSPAVNPHEQYF. In DNA, the CDR3 is TGTGCCAGCAGCCCAGCGGTAAATCCCCACGAGCAGTACTTC.